Presented here are 26 T cell receptor beta chains from one specimen sequenced in a study of OX40 agonist ivuxolimab in advanced cancers. Here immunoSEQ multiplex PCR was the method, and the copy in TCRdb shows in-frame clones only, minus some. The sample yields some 85,000 clones, about 89% seen once. The specimen comprised CD4+ or CD8+ T cells sorted from blood, sampled in a trial of the OX40 agonist ivuxolimab. The origin of the receptors is an adult with an advanced solid tumor such as melanoma, head and neck, liver or kidney cancer.

This clone was seen a single time. V gene TRBV19 combines with J gene TRBJ1-3; no clear D gene. Germline-derived CDR1 and CDR2 are LNHDA and SQIVND (reference sequence). Trimming left V 4 bases short and J 4 bases short, with 5 bases between. The length of the CDR3 is 12 residues. CDR3 in amino acids: CASSRLGNTIYF. The DNA for the CDR3 is TGTGCCAGTAGTAGACTAGGAAACACCATATATTTT.

The chain is built from TRBV7-2 and TRBJ2-1, with D maybe TRBD1 (5 bases). The CDR3 is made up of 13 amino acids. CDR1 SGHTA and CDR2 FQGNSA come from the germline V gene. V was cut by 4 bases and J by 4 bases, with 8 bases left in between. CDR3 coding DNA: TGTGCCAGCAGCTATCAGGGTTACAATGAGCAGTTCTTC. Its protein product is CASSYQGYNEQFF.

This clone was picked up one time. The chain combines TRBV2 with TRBJ2-3; TRBD1 matches 10 bases. The CDR3 extends over 15 amino acids. Germline lookup yields CDR1 SNHLY and CDR2 FYNNEI. Trimming removed 6 bases from V and 7 bases from J; junction bases left unmatched: 10. CDR3 in amino acids: CASSRGDRGGNTQYF. The CDR3 DNA sequence: TGTGCCAGCAGCCGGGGGGACAGGGGTGGAAATACGCAGTATTTT.

J is TRBJ1-2 and V is TRBV19; TRBD1 matches 7 bases. Germline CDR1 and CDR2: LNHDA and SQIVND (reference sequence). Germline trimming cut 5 bases from V and 7 bases from J; bases unmatched to any gene: 7. CDR3 length equals 13 residues. The CDR3 DNA is TGTGCCAGTAGTCCCCAGGGGGAATCTGGCTACACCTTC. Translated: CASSPQGESGYTF.

In DNA, the CDR3 is TGCGCCAGCAGCTTGGTAGGGACTAGCGGTGATGAGCAGTTCTTC. Its protein product is CASSLVGTSGDEQFF. The chain combines TRBV5-1 with TRBJ2-1; 11 bases match TRBD2. Germline V lookup: CDR1 SGHRS, CDR2 YFSETQ. J lost 8 bases, V lost 0 bases, and 4 bases had no gene match. This CDR3 has 15 amino acids.

V usage is TRBV11-2 and J usage is TRBJ2-6; D unresolved. The CDR3 runs to 17 residues. CDR1 and CDR2 (germline): SGHAT, FQNNGV. V lost 0 bases and J 0 bases, leaving 9 bases between the germline ends. CDR3 DNA: TGTGCCAGCAGCTTAGATTCCCTGGTCTCTGGGGCCAACGTCCTGACTTTC. Its translation is CASSLDSLVSGANVLTF.

V and J are TRBV11-2 and TRBJ2-7; a weak D match, TRBD1 (6 bases). The CDR3 sequence is 14 residues long. V was clipped by 5 bases and J by 2 bases, with 13 bases between them. Germline V CDR1 and CDR2: SGHAT, FQNNGV. CDR3 protein: CASSDYDRPYEQYF. Written as DNA, the CDR3 is TGTGCCAGCAGCGATTATGACAGGCCCTACGAGCAGTACTTC.

With regard to this clone: The same CDR3 can be traced to other DNA sequences in this sample. The gene calls are TRBV27 and TRBJ2-3; TRBD1 matches at 9 bases. This CDR3 has 15 amino acids. Trimming took 5 bases from V and 0 from J; bases not matched to a gene: 3. CDR1 and CDR2 (germline): MNHEY, SMNVEV (reference sequence). Here the CDR3 DNA reads TGTGCCAGCAGTCCAGGGACAGGGAGCACAGATACGCAGTATTTT. This gives the protein CASSPGTGSTDTQYF.

This chain uses TRBV7-8 with TRBJ2-7; D call uncertain. V was trimmed by 5 bases and J by 6 bases, leaving 11 bases between them. Germline values: CDR1 SGHVS, CDR2 FQNEAQ. This CDR3 comprises 12 residues. The CDR3 region is CASSPLFAEQYF. CDR3 in DNA: TGTGCCAGCAGCCCCCTCTTCGCCGAGCAGTACTTC.

The gene calls are TRBV5-4 and TRBJ1-3, with a tentative D call TRBD1 (6 bases). CDR1 is SGHNT, CDR2 YYREEE, per germline (reference sequence). The CDR3 consists of 18 residues. Between the trimmed V and J ends, which lost 0 bases and 1 base, there was a span of 17 bases. CDR3 in DNA: TGTGCCAGCAGCTTGGGGCCAGGGGAGGGATGGTCTGGAAACACCATATATTTT. It translates to CASSLGPGEGWSGNTIYF.

V is TRBV5-6 and J is TRBJ2-3; possibly TRBD2 for D (5 bases). V was trimmed by 4 bases and J by 4 bases, leaving 19 bases between them. The CDR3 spans 16 residues. Germline V CDR1 and CDR2: SGHDT, YYEEEE. The CDR3 DNA is TGTGCCAGCAGCAGAAGGGTACGGGATGGCGCAGATACGCAGTATTTT. Translation: CASSRRVRDGADTQYF.

The rearrangement uses TRBV23-1 and TRBJ2-1; the D is unclear. TRBV23-1 is reported as an ORF; its role is uncertain. This CDR3 is built from 11 residues. Deletions cut 4 bases from V and 14 bases from J, with 12 bases between. The CDR3 sequence: CASSRVLYEFF. CDR3 DNA sequence: TGCGCCAGCAGTCGGGTCCTGTATGAGTTCTTC.

CDR3 region: CSVSQGTPGDTGELFF. CDR3 nucleotide sequence: TGCAGCGTATCTCAAGGGACCCCTGGGGACACCGGGGAGCTGTTTTTT. The chain links TRBV29-1 to TRBJ2-2; D may correspond to TRBD1 or TRBD2 (5 bases each). Germline V gene sequence: CDR1 SQVTM, CDR2 ANQGSEA. Trimming stripped 6 bases from V and 3 bases from J, with 20 bases between. The CDR3 is 16 amino acids.

The CDR3 bases are TGTGCCAGCAGGGCCCCTTCCGAAGCTTTCTTT. The encoded protein is CASRAPSEAFF. The J gene is TRBJ1-1, the V gene TRBV28; no clear D. Per the germline V gene, CDR1 is MDHEN and CDR2 is SYDVKM. CDR3 length equals 11 residues. V lost 6 bases to trimming and J lost 8 bases, with 10 bases between them.

The gene calls are TRBV28 and TRBJ1-5; D unclear. CDR1 and CDR2 (germline): MDHEN, SYDVKM. The CDR3 consists of 14 residues. The V and J ends lost 8 bases and 3 bases respectively, with 14 bases between them. For the CDR3, the DNA is TGTGCCAGCTTAACAGCCTCGCTCAATCAGCCCCAGCATTTT. It encodes CASLTASLNQPQHF.

This clone was seen more than once but under ten times. This CDR3 reads CASSLRATGTYEQYF. CDR3 bases: TGTGCCAGCAGCTTGAGGGCGACAGGGACCTACGAGCAGTACTTC. This chain joins TRBV5-4 and TRBJ2-7, with TRBD1 matching over 7 bases. The CDR3 loop spans 15 amino acids. Germline V gives CDR1 SGHNT, CDR2 YYREEE (reference sequence). V was pared by 1 base and J by 2 bases, with 6 bases of the junction left unmatched.

The CDR3 region has the DNA TGTGCCAGCGGGGGGAACAGGGCTAATGAAAAACTGTTTTTT. It is translated as CASGGNRANEKLFF. The chain employs TRBV5-8 and TRBJ1-4, with D tentatively TRBD1 (6 bases). Trimming took off 7 bases at V and 3 bases at J, with 13 bases between the two ends. The CDR3 runs 14 residues. Germline V CDR1 and CDR2: SGHTS, YDEGEE.

V gene TRBV7-2 combines with J gene TRBJ2-2, with a weak D call TRBD2 (5 bases). This CDR3 has 16 residues. V was pared by 2 bases and J by 1 base, with 11 bases between. Looked up from germline, CDR1 is SGHTA and CDR2 is FQGNSA. CDR3: CASSLNGGRNTGELFF. CDR3 bases: TGTGCCAGCAGCTTAAACGGCGGGCGGAACACCGGGGAGCTGTTTTTT.

The chain links TRBV18 to TRBJ1-1; D may be TRBD1 (5 bases). Germline CDR1 reads KGHSH; CDR2 reads LQKENI. V dropped 2 bases and J dropped 3 bases, with 13 bases sitting between them. The CDR3 extends over 15 amino acids. The CDR3 region has the DNA TGTGCCAGCTCACCAGCGTCCAGGGCGGACACTGAAGCTTTCTTT. It is translated as CASSPASRADTEAFF.

The chain joins TRBV10-3 to TRBJ2-7; D possibly matches TRBD1 or TRBD2 (5 bases each). The length of the CDR3 is 14 residues. V was shortened by 10 bases and J by 4 bases, with 20 bases between the two germline ends. CDR1 is ENHRY, CDR2 SYGVKD, per germline. The CDR3, as DNA: TGTGCCACCAGGGCAACGGGACCCGGGTACGAGCAGTACTTC. This encodes CATRATGPGYEQYF.

This chain links TRBV5-4 with TRBJ2-7, with 13 bases identical to TRBD2. The V and J ends lost 3 bases and 2 bases, in that order; junction bases with no gene match: 11. Germline V gene sequence: CDR1 SGHNT, CDR2 YYREEE (reference sequence). This CDR3 is built from 18 residues. CDR3 region: CASSWGTSGASETYEQYF. The CDR3 DNA is TGTGCCAGCAGCTGGGGGACTAGCGGGGCAAGCGAAACCTACGAGCAGTACTTC.

This rearrangement joins TRBV6-5 to TRBJ1-5; D uncertain. The V gene lost 6 bases and the J gene lost 0 bases, with 12 bases spanning the gap. The CDR3 has 15 residues. Germline lookup yields CDR1 MNHEY and CDR2 SVGAGI. The CDR3 spells CASSLSVLSNQPQHF. CDR3 nucleotides: TGTGCCAGCAGCCTCTCAGTGCTTAGCAATCAGCCCCAGCATTTT.

This clone was recorded once. The chain recombines TRBV28 with TRBJ1-2; D remains unclear. Deletions cut 4 bases from V and 0 bases from J, with 15 bases between. Germline CDR1 MDHEN, CDR2 SYDVKM. The CDR3 covers 16 residues. CDR3 bases: TGTGCCAGCAGTTCCCCTCCAACCGAGTCTAACTATGGCTACACCTTC. Its translation: CASSSPPTESNYGYTF.

The rearrangement links TRBV10-2 to TRBJ2-7; 9 bases map to TRBD1. The germline V gene encodes CDR1 WSHSY and CDR2 SAAADI. The CDR3 totals 12 residues. The CDR3 here is CASGQGSYEQYF. Here the CDR3 DNA reads TGCGCTTCGGGACAGGGATCCTACGAGCAGTACTTC.

This chain links TRBV5-8 with TRBJ2-5; D uncertain. Germline lookup yields CDR1 SGHTS and CDR2 YDEGEE. V lost 4 bases to trimming and J lost 5 bases, with 15 bases between them. The CDR3 is 14 residues long. The DNA for the CDR3 is TGTGCCAGCAGCCCGCGGAACCTAAAGGAGACCCAGTACTTC. This encodes CASSPRNLKETQYF.

The chain links TRBV9 to TRBJ2-1, with TRBD1 matching over 7 bases. The ends lost 3 bases at V and 3 bases at J; junction bases unmatched: 6. Germline V gene lookup returns CDR1 SGDLS and CDR2 YYNGEE. The CDR3 covers 15 residues. The CDR3 reads CASSEMTGFYNEQFF. CDR3 in DNA: TGTGCCAGCAGCGAGATGACAGGGTTCTACAATGAGCAGTTCTTC.